These T cell receptor beta chains were read from a single sample in a study of cytomegalovirus exposure and HLA in healthy donors. Libraries were prepared by immunoSEQ multiplex PCR; TCRdb keeps only in-frame clonotypes and omits some of them. The repertoire holds under 85,000 clones, with 76% as singletons. The sample consisted of PBMCs. The receptors were gathered from a man younger than 35 in good health and CMV-seronegative. Both conserved end residues are part of each CDR3. The order of the fields is clone size, V gene, D gene, J gene, CDR3 protein, CDR3 DNA. The D gene is left open where the match is weak. Some rows mark clone size as missing; the rest say once, few, many or name a class of expanded clone.

clone size: once; V gene: TRBV11-3; D gene: -; J gene: TRBJ2-5; CDR3 protein: CASSQTEETQYF; CDR3 DNA: TGTGCCAGCAGCCAAACGGAAGAGACCCAGTACTTC
clone size: -; V gene: TRBV9; D gene: TRBD1; J gene: TRBJ2-1; CDR3 protein: CASSRPGQGYNEQFF; CDR3 DNA: TGTGCCAGCAGCCGACCGGGACAGGGATACAATGAGCAGTTCTTC
clone size: -; V gene: TRBV5-4; D gene: -; J gene: TRBJ2-5; CDR3 protein: CASSLMGGGETQYF; CDR3 DNA: TGTGCCAGCAGCTTAATGGGAGGGGGGGAGACCCAGTACTTC
clone size: -; V gene: TRBV5-4; D gene: TRBD1; J gene: TRBJ2-2; CDR3 protein: CASRKWTGNTGELFF; CDR3 DNA: TGTGCCAGCAGAAAGTGGACAGGGAACACCGGGGAGCTGTTTTTT
clone size: -; V gene: TRBV9; D gene: TRBD1; J gene: TRBJ2-1; CDR3 protein: CASTVGGQEYNEQFF; CDR3 DNA: TGTGCCAGCACCGTGGGGGGACAGGAGTACAATGAGCAGTTCTTC
clone size: medium-sized; V gene: TRBV30; D gene: -; J gene: TRBJ2-1; CDR3 protein: CAWSVQEEGLNSYNEQFF; CDR3 DNA: TGTGCCTGGAGTGTACAAGAGGAGGGATTAAACTCCTACAATGAGCAGTTCTTC
clone size: -; V gene: TRBV9; D gene: -; J gene: TRBJ2-2; CDR3 protein: CASSVGSVGHGELFF; CDR3 DNA: TGTGCCAGCAGCGTAGGTTCTGTGGGGCACGGGGAGCTGTTTTTT
clone size: -; V gene: TRBV7-8; D gene: TRBD1; J gene: TRBJ1-4; CDR3 protein: CASSPRGSREKLFF; CDR3 DNA: TGTGCCAGCAGCCCCAGGGGGAGCAGGGAAAAACTGTTTTTT
clone size: -; V gene: TRBV9; D gene: -; J gene: TRBJ1-2; CDR3 protein: CASSVEAGLDDGYTF; CDR3 DNA: TGTGCCAGCAGCGTAGAAGCAGGGCTGGACGATGGCTACACCTTC
clone size: -; V gene: TRBV4-2; D gene: -; J gene: TRBJ1-1; CDR3 protein: CASSQEEEGLPLF; CDR3 DNA: TGTGCCAGCAGCCAAGAAGAGGAAGGCCTTCCCCTTTTT
clone size: -; V gene: TRBV30; D gene: TRBD2; J gene: TRBJ2-7; CDR3 protein: CAWSGGGYYEQYF; CDR3 DNA: TGTGCCTGGAGTGGCGGGGGGTACTACGAGCAGTACTTC
clone size: once; V gene: TRBV5-1; D gene: TRBD2; J gene: TRBJ2-1; CDR3 protein: CASSFSGGAEGEQFF; CDR3 DNA: TGCGCCAGCAGCTTTAGCGGGGGGGCCGAGGGTGAGCAGTTCTTC
clone size: -; V gene: TRBV5-4; D gene: -; J gene: TRBJ1-2; CDR3 protein: CASSLPRQNGYTF; CDR3 DNA: TGTGCCAGCAGCCTACCGCGACAGAATGGCTACACCTTC
clone size: -; V gene: TRBV7-9; D gene: TRBD1; J gene: TRBJ1-2; CDR3 protein: CASTRDRDDGYTF; CDR3 DNA: TGTGCCAGCACCCGGGACAGGGATGATGGCTACACCTTC
clone size: -; V gene: TRBV19; D gene: TRBD1; J gene: TRBJ2-5; CDR3 protein: CASTPGTGMETQYF; CDR3 DNA: TGTGCCAGTACTCCCGGGACAGGGATGGAGACCCAGTACTTC
clone size: -; V gene: TRBV5-1; D gene: -; J gene: TRBJ2-2; CDR3 protein: CASSLRQGRNTGELFF; CDR3 DNA: TGCGCCAGCAGCTTGAGGCAGGGAAGGAACACCGGGGAGCTGTTTTTT
clone size: -; V gene: TRBV7-9; D gene: -; J gene: TRBJ1-3; CDR3 protein: CASSLVGRPAEYF; CDR3 DNA: TGTGCCAGCAGCTTAGTCGGGAGGCCAGCGGAATATTTT
clone size: -; V gene: TRBV6-6; D gene: TRBD1; J gene: TRBJ1-4; CDR3 protein: CASNPGQVNEKLFF; CDR3 DNA: TGTGCCAGCAATCCCGGACAGGTTAATGAAAAACTGTTTTTT
clone size: -; V gene: TRBV9; D gene: TRBD2; J gene: TRBJ2-1; CDR3 protein: CASSVAWGGYEQFF; CDR3 DNA: TGTGCCAGCAGCGTAGCTTGGGGGGGGTATGAGCAGTTCTTC
clone size: -; V gene: TRBV6-5; D gene: TRBD1; J gene: TRBJ1-2; CDR3 protein: CASNRGRLSGGYTF; CDR3 DNA: TGTGCCAGCAACAGGGGGCGGCTTTCGGGAGGCTACACCTTC
clone size: -; V gene: TRBV6-5; D gene: -; J gene: TRBJ2-3; CDR3 protein: CAAGAERTDTQYF; CDR3 DNA: TGTGCCGCGGGTGCGGAACGCACAGATACGCAGTATTTT
clone size: -; V gene: TRBV6-1; D gene: -; J gene: TRBJ1-6; CDR3 protein: CASSDGHRVRISPLHF; CDR3 DNA: TGTGCCAGCAGTGACGGCCACAGGGTACGGATTTCACCCCTCCACTTT
clone size: -; V gene: TRBV25-1; D gene: -; J gene: TRBJ1-2; CDR3 protein: CASSVKQGTGYTF; CDR3 DNA: TGTGCCAGCAGTGTCAAACAGGGTACTGGCTACACCTTC
clone size: once; V gene: TRBV9; D gene: TRBD2; J gene: TRBJ2-1; CDR3 protein: CASGYGLAGGHYNEQFF; CDR3 DNA: TGTGCCAGCGGATACGGACTAGCGGGGGGGCACTACAATGAGCAGTTCTTC
clone size: -; V gene: TRBV7-3; D gene: TRBD2; J gene: TRBJ2-1; CDR3 protein: CASSLIGLAGSYNEQFF; CDR3 DNA: TGTGCCAGCAGCTTAATCGGGCTAGCGGGTTCCTACAATGAGCAGTTCTTC
clone size: -; V gene: TRBV25-1; D gene: -; J gene: TRBJ1-4; CDR3 protein: CASSVYRAGEKLFF; CDR3 DNA: TGTGCCAGCAGTGTATACAGGGCAGGCGAAAAACTGTTTTTT
clone size: -; V gene: TRBV5-4; D gene: -; J gene: TRBJ1-1; CDR3 protein: CASSWGRLNTEAFF; CDR3 DNA: TGTGCCAGCAGCTGGGGGCGGTTGAACACTGAAGCTTTCTTT
clone size: -; V gene: TRBV14; D gene: TRBD1; J gene: TRBJ1-1; CDR3 protein: CASSQEQGYTEAFF; CDR3 DNA: TGTGCCAGCAGCCAAGAACAGGGGTATACTGAAGCTTTCTTT
clone size: once; V gene: TRBV5-8; D gene: -; J gene: TRBJ1-2; CDR3 protein: CASSSGTHNYGYTF; CDR3 DNA: TGTGCCAGCAGCTCCGGGACACATAACTATGGCTACACCTTC
clone size: -; V gene: TRBV4-3; D gene: TRBD2; J gene: TRBJ2-2; CDR3 protein: CASRNGGDPTGELFF; CDR3 DNA: TGCGCCAGCAGAAACGGGGGGGACCCCACCGGGGAGCTGTTTTTT
clone size: -; V gene: TRBV28; D gene: TRBD1; J gene: TRBJ1-1; CDR3 protein: CASSPRQGGYTEAFF; CDR3 DNA: TGTGCCAGCAGTCCCCGACAGGGAGGATACACTGAAGCTTTCTTT
clone size: -; V gene: TRBV2; D gene: -; J gene: TRBJ2-2; CDR3 protein: CASTLTGELFF; CDR3 DNA: TGTGCCAGCACCCTCACCGGGGAGCTGTTTTTT
clone size: -; V gene: TRBV7-9; D gene: -; J gene: TRBJ1-6; CDR3 protein: CASSSTTHGNSPLHF; CDR3 DNA: TGTGCCAGCAGCTCGACCACACACGGGAATTCACCCCTCCACTTT
clone size: -; V gene: TRBV2; D gene: TRBD1; J gene: TRBJ1-2; CDR3 protein: CASSEQWGGTGIVGYTF; CDR3 DNA: TGTGCCAGCAGTGAACAATGGGGTGGGACAGGAATTGTTGGCTACACCTTC
clone size: once; V gene: TRBV28; D gene: -; J gene: TRBJ1-2; CDR3 protein: CASRLWTQGSLNYGYTF; CDR3 DNA: TGTGCCAGCAGGCTGTGGACGCAGGGAAGCCTTAACTATGGCTACACCTTC
clone size: -; V gene: TRBV30; D gene: TRBD1; J gene: TRBJ2-1; CDR3 protein: CAWSVGTGWEQFF; CDR3 DNA: TGTGCCTGGAGTGTTGGGACAGGGTGGGAGCAGTTCTTC
clone size: -; V gene: TRBV11-2; D gene: -; J gene: TRBJ1-6; CDR3 protein: CASSLVGFGHTNSPLHF; CDR3 DNA: TGTGCCAGCAGCTTAGTTGGCTTTGGACACACGAATTCACCCCTCCACTTT
clone size: few; V gene: TRBV5-6; D gene: -; J gene: TRBJ2-6; CDR3 protein: CASKKGGTRANVLTF; CDR3 DNA: TGTGCCAGCAAGAAAGGAGGTACGAGGGCCAACGTCCTGACTTTC
clone size: -; V gene: TRBV27; D gene: -; J gene: TRBJ2-7; CDR3 protein: CASSLRQEYYEQYF; CDR3 DNA: TGTGCCAGCAGTTTACGACAGGAATACTACGAGCAGTACTTC